This T cell receptor beta chain was identified in a study of cytomegalovirus exposure and HLA in healthy donors. Study findings and constraints: Later analysis associated a missense DCLRE1C variant with TCR beta V- and J-gene trimming. TCR beta V segments were, for the most part, productive about 87% or about 30% of the time in an earlier analysis. There were several of the most significant clusters that appeared linked to common viral pathogens in a later analysis.

This CDR3 contains 14 residues. V was shortened by 3 bases and J by 8 bases, with 17 bases between the two germline ends. From germline, CDR1 is SGDLS and CDR2 YYNGEE. About this clone itself: The antigen is undetermined.

PCR employed 60 Vbeta and 13 Jbeta primers. Assay used: immunoSEQ multiplex PCR; TCRdb lists only in-frame clones, some missing. In the table there are around 110,000 clones, around 73% of which are singletons. This sequence originates from a man aged 25-45 years in good health and CMV-seronegative. The chain is built from TRBV9 and TRBJ1-2, with a weak D call TRBD1 (6 bases). Source material: PBMCs. The CDR3 here is CASSAEDSYLGYTF. The CDR3 coding sequence is TGTGCCAGCAGCGCAGAGGACAGCTATTTAGGCTACACCTTC.